Given below is one T cell receptor beta chain in context. For TCRbeta, the library was prepared with unique molecular identifiers. TCRdb recomputed calls from the PCR reads with MiXCR, one row per CDR3 protein. The sample consists of about a million distinct CDR3 sequences, under 30% of them appearing once. This sample is drawn from a study of T-cell reconstitution after alpha-beta-depleted transplantation in children. V was pared by 4 bases and J by 4 bases, with 14 bases between. CDR3 length: 14 residues. The gene calls are TRBV12-3 or TRBV12-4 and TRBJ2-7; weak D call: TRBD1 (6 bases). This TCR came from a boy younger than two who had a stem cell transplant for SCID, so the T cells may come from the graft donor. The sample consisted of PBMCs, mostly from graft donor cells, taken 360 days after TCRalphabeta/CD19-depleted stem cell transplant. CDR3 residues: CASSSPTGRYEQYF. Here the CDR3 DNA reads TGTGCCAGCAGTTCCCCGACAGGAAGATACGAGCAGTACTTC.